The 26 T cell receptor beta chains given below trace back to one sample, sequenced in a study of T cell responses to AZD1222 COVID-19 vaccine (dated by TCRdb to the early 2020s). Libraries were constructed by the immunoSEQ multiplex PCR assay. The table was pulled from immuneACCESS by TCRdb, which kept in-frame rearrangements only. Such tables lose some clones; where checked, under half of the loss comes from unresolved V genes, and the rest has no known cause. The sample table shows about 100,000 clones, and 86% are seen once. Approximately 3% of the sample belongs to the ten largest clones. Interpreted using the paper, the time point label stands for: about 28 days (+/-7) after the second vaccine dose. What the treatment or condition label conveys for this sample: meningococcal conjugate vaccine given as trial control. The source material was peripheral blood, sampled 28 days after the second dose of the MenACWY control vaccine. The receptors were sampled from an adult who received the MenACWY meningococcal vaccine as a control.

The chain combines TRBV5-1 with TRBJ2-5, with D perhaps matching TRBD1 or TRBD2 (6 bases each). Germline CDR1 reads SGHRS; CDR2 reads YFSETQ. V dropped 2 bases and J dropped 5 bases, with 13 bases sitting between them. The CDR3 spans 14 residues. This CDR3 reads CASSFDTGRETQYF. DNA of the CDR3: TGCGCCAGCAGCTTCGATACAGGGAGGGAGACCCAGTACTTC. Full variable domain (rest looked up from reference TRBV5-1 and TRBJ2-5): KAGVTQTPRYLIKTRGQQVTLSCSPISGHRSVSWYQQTPGQGLQFLFEYFSETQRNKGNFPGRFSGRQFSNSRSEMNVSTLELGDSALYLCASSFDTGRETQYFGPGTRLLVL.

This chain connects TRBV10-1 to TRBJ2-5; 10 bases agree with TRBD1. With 2 bases clipped from V and 3 bases from J, the junction kept 6 bases outside the gene matches. The germline gives CDR1 WNHNN, CDR2 SYGVQD (reference sequence). The CDR3 runs to 16 residues. The CDR3 loop reads CASSEQPGQGKETQYF. The CDR3 DNA is TGCGCCAGCAGTGAGCAACCGGGACAGGGGAAAGAGACCCAGTACTTC.

The V and J genes are TRBV7-8 and TRBJ2-2, with 7 bases identical to TRBD1. CDR1 is SGHVS and CDR2 is FQNEAQ in the germline V gene. This CDR3 contains 15 residues. Trimming removed 2 bases from V and 3 bases from J; junction bases left unmatched: 3. In DNA, the CDR3 is TGTGCCAGCAGCTTATTAGGGGGCTACACCGGGGAGCTGTTTTTT. Protein sequence: CASSLLGGYTGELFF.

The chain couples TRBV18 to TRBJ1-4; weak D call: TRBD1 (5 bases). The CDR3 spans 14 residues. CDR1 is KGHSH and CDR2 is LQKENI in the germline V gene. Trimming removed 6 bases at V and 6 bases at J, with 14 bases between. CDR3 sequence: CASSFGGVDEKLFF. CDR3 bases: TGTGCCAGCTCTTTCGGGGGTGTGGATGAAAAACTGTTTTTT.

This chain uses TRBV27 with TRBJ2-7, with TRBD2 as a possible D gene (6 bases). Trimming stripped 6 bases from V and 2 bases from J, with 14 bases between. The CDR3 runs to 14 residues. Germline CDR1 MNHEY, CDR2 SMNVEV (reference sequence). CDR3 sequence: CASSPWGETYEQYF. The CDR3 DNA follows: TGTGCCAGCAGCCCTTGGGGGGAGACCTACGAGCAGTACTTC.

In its sample, this clone was seen once. The V call is TRBV6-5, the J call TRBJ2-2; D is possibly TRBD2 (6 bases). The length of the CDR3 is 13 residues. V was cut by 4 bases and J by 6 bases, with 9 bases left in between. Germline loops: CDR1 MNHEY, CDR2 SVGAGI. The CDR3: CASSSGVPGELFF. The CDR3 region has the DNA TGTGCCAGCAGTTCGGGGGTTCCCGGGGAGCTGTTTTTT.

Notes on this clone: One junction end does not reproduce the germline sequence, and a read error may be involved. The chain is built from TRBV19 and TRBJ2-7, with 7 bases lining up with TRBD1. CDR3 length: 12 residues. The V gene's germline CDR1 is LNHDA and CDR2 SQIVND (reference sequence). CDR3 region: CASSDRDSLPNF. The DNA for the CDR3 is TGTGCCAGTAGTGACAGGGACAGCCTGCCGAACTTC.

This clone was detected once. The chain joins TRBV27 to TRBJ2-7; D unclear. Trimming pared 5 bases from V and 0 bases from J, leaving 8 bases between. The CDR3 is 13 residues long. Germline V gives CDR1 MNHEY, CDR2 SMNVEV (reference sequence). CDR3 protein: CASSGWSSYEQYF. The CDR3 bases are TGTGCCAGCAGTGGTTGGAGCTCCTACGAGCAGTACTTC.

This chain uses TRBV19 with TRBJ1-5; TRBD1 matches 8 bases. The germline V gene encodes CDR1 LNHDA and CDR2 SQIVND (reference sequence). The length of the CDR3 is 14 residues. After removal of 7 bases from V and 5 bases from J, the junction contained 7 bases not matched to a gene. The CDR3 here is CASTTTGAYQPQHF. The CDR3 DNA is TGTGCCAGTACCACGACAGGGGCCTATCAGCCCCAGCATTTT.

The chain recombines TRBV4-1 with TRBJ1-5, with D tentatively TRBD1 (5 bases). The CDR3 runs 15 residues. Germline values: CDR1 MGHRA, CDR2 YSYEKL. The ends were cut back, 4 bases at V and 4 bases at J, with 14 bases in the middle. CDR3 protein: CASSPLTGANQPQHF. CDR3 DNA: TGCGCCAGCAGCCCTCTTACAGGAGCAAATCAGCCCCAGCATTTT.

V and J are TRBV18 and TRBJ1-2, with a possible D match to TRBD1 (6 bases). From germline, CDR1 is KGHSH and CDR2 LQKENI. Trimming took 3 bases from V and 6 from J, leaving 14 bases between them. CDR3 length equals 14 residues. In DNA form, the CDR3 reads TGTGCCAGCTCACCTCAGGGGCAGGGGCATGGCTACACCTTC. It encodes CASSPQGQGHGYTF.

V is TRBV4-2 and J is TRBJ1-4, with 8 bases identical to TRBD1. The junction had 12 bases not matched to a gene; V was cut back by 7 bases and J by 8 bases. Germline CDR1 LGHNA, CDR2 YNFKEQ. The CDR3 runs to 15 residues. For the CDR3, the DNA is TGTGCCAGCACCCGCACCTCGGACAGGGAGGAAAAACTGTTTTTT. Its protein product is CASTRTSDREEKLFF.

V gene TRBV14 combines with J gene TRBJ2-2; D remains unclear. CDR1 SGHDN and CDR2 FVKESK come from the germline V gene. Trimming shortened V by 4 bases and J by 4 bases, and 10 bases separated the two germline ends. The CDR3 runs to 14 residues. The CDR3 DNA reads TGTGCCAGCAGCCTCTTCAGTTTCACCGGGGAGCTGTTTTTT. Protein product: CASSLFSFTGELFF.

This chain links TRBV3-1 (or the pseudogene TRBV3-2) with TRBJ1-2; no definite D call. Germline CDR1 and CDR2: LGHDT and YNNKEL (reference sequence). V was trimmed by 1 base and J by 8 bases, leaving 8 bases between them. The length of the CDR3 is 12 residues. CDR3 nucleotide sequence: TGTGCCAGCAGCCAAGGGGAAAGGGGCTACACCTTC. Translating gives CASSQGERGYTF.

The V and J genes are TRBV19 and TRBJ1-1; 9 bases match TRBD1. Germline CDR1 LNHDA, CDR2 SQIVND (reference sequence). The V gene end was trimmed by 7 bases and the J gene end by 11 bases; junction bases not matched to a gene: 14. This CDR3 comprises 14 residues. The CDR3, as DNA: TGTGCCAGTACCAAAAGGGACAGGGTACCGTCGGCTTTCTTT. As protein: CASTKRDRVPSAFF.

This clone was picked up many times. The same CDR3 arises from other DNA sequences in this sample as well. The chain combines TRBV27 with TRBJ2-2; TRBD2 agrees at 12 bases. The length of the CDR3 is 15 residues. Germline V gene data show CDR1 as MNHEY and CDR2 as SMNVEV (reference sequence). After removal of 5 bases from V and 6 bases from J, the junction contained 4 bases not matched to a gene. CDR3 sequence: CASSRLAGGAGELFF. CDR3 coding DNA: TGTGCCAGCAGTCGTCTAGCGGGGGGGGCCGGGGAGCTGTTTTTT.

The rearrangement joins TRBV19 to TRBJ2-4, with D possibly being TRBD1 or TRBD2 (5 bases each). The ends were cut back, 7 bases at V and 8 bases at J, with 15 bases in the middle. From germline, CDR1 is LNHDA and CDR2 SQIVND (reference sequence). The CDR3 totals 13 residues. In DNA form, the CDR3 reads TGTGCCAGTACCCCTAATAGGGGACACATTCAGTACTTC. This translates into CASTPNRGHIQYF.

V gene TRBV19 combines with J gene TRBJ1-3, with 7 nucleotides matching TRBD1. This CDR3 is 15 amino acids long. The V gene end was trimmed by 7 bases and the J gene end by 3 bases; junction bases not matched to a gene: 9. In germline, CDR1 is LNHDA, CDR2 SQIVND (reference sequence). The CDR3 is CASTLGRDSGNTIYF. CDR3 bases: TGTGCCAGTACCCTGGGGAGGGACAGTGGAAACACCATATATTTT. Filled out from reference TRBV19 and TRBJ1-3, the complete variable domain reads DGGITQSPKYLFRKEGQNVTLSCEQNLNHDAMYWYRQDPGQGLRLIYYSQIVNDFQKGDIAEGYSVSREKKESFPLTVTSAQKNPTAFYLCASTLGRDSGNTIYFGEGSWLTVV.

The rearrangement joins TRBV12-3 or TRBV12-4 to TRBJ1-5; perhaps TRBD1 as D (6 bases). V lost 3 bases to trimming and J lost 4 bases, with 7 bases between them. The CDR3 covers 13 residues. CDR3 DNA sequence: TGTGCCAGCAGTTTTCAGGGGAATCAGCCCCAGCATTTT. Translation gives CASSFQGNQPQHF.

This chain joins TRBV12-3 or TRBV12-4 and TRBJ2-2; 7 bases fit TRBD1. The CDR3 loop spans 13 amino acids. V shed 5 bases, J shed 5 bases, and the junction held 2 bases outside the gene matches. The CDR3 is CASSVQGTGELFF. CDR3 DNA: TGTGCCAGCAGTGTACAGGGGACCGGGGAGCTGTTTTTT.

The V gene is TRBV30, the J gene TRBJ2-7; 7 nucleotides agree with TRBD1. V was clipped by 7 bases and J by 2 bases; unmatched bases: 5. Germline V lookup: CDR1 GTSNPN, CDR2 SVGIG (reference sequence). The CDR3 runs 12 residues. The chain's CDR3 is CALEGATYEQYF. The CDR3 DNA reads as TGTGCCTTAGAGGGGGCAACCTACGAGCAGTACTTC. The full variable domain, with the rest looked up from reference TRBV30 and TRBJ2-7, is SQTIHQWPATLVQPVGSPLSLECTVEGTSNPNLYWYRQAAGRGLQLLFYSVGIGQISSEVPQNLSASRPQDRQFILSSKKLLLSDSGFYLCALEGATYEQYFGPGTRLTVT.

V is TRBV7-2 and J is TRBJ2-6, with D possibly TRBD1 on 6 matching bases. This CDR3 is 15 amino acids long. V lost 5 bases and J 2 bases, leaving 10 bases between the germline ends. Germline-derived CDR1 and CDR2 are SGHTA and FQGNSA. The CDR3, as DNA: TGTGCCAGCAGCCCCCCAGGGGCTGGGGCCAACGTCCTGACTTTC. This codes for CASSPPGAGANVLTF.

The gene calls are TRBV6-5 and TRBJ2-7; D gene uncertain. The germline CDR1 and CDR2 sequences are MNHEY and SVGAGI. The CDR3 sequence is 13 residues long. V was trimmed by 3 bases and J by 2 bases, leaving 8 bases between them. CDR3: CASSYRQAYEQYF. DNA for the CDR3: TGTGCCAGCAGTTATAGGCAGGCCTACGAGCAGTACTTC.

The CDR3 sequence: CSVDAGAPDEQYF. CDR3 DNA: TGCAGCGTTGATGCGGGGGCGCCGGACGAGCAGTACTTC. The chain combines TRBV29-1 with TRBJ2-7, with D perhaps TRBD2 (7 bases). Germline loops: CDR1 SQVTM, CDR2 ANQGSEA. This CDR3 has 13 amino acids. V shed 3 bases and J shed 5 bases, with 14 bases lying between them.

The chain joins TRBV6-1 to TRBJ2-7, with D unclear. Per germline, CDR1 MNHNS and CDR2 SASEGT. The CDR3 spans 14 residues. Trimming took 0 bases from V and 3 from J, leaving 9 bases between them. CDR3 in DNA: TGTGCCAGCAGTGAAGCGGGCGACGGCTACGAGCAGTACTTC. The encoded protein is CASSEAGDGYEQYF.

The rearrangement links TRBV2 to TRBJ2-1; D is uncertain. CDR1 SNHLY and CDR2 FYNNEI come from the germline V gene. This CDR3 is 12 amino acids long. With 5 bases removed from V and 6 bases from J, the gap between germline ends came to 8 bases. The CDR3 coding sequence is TGTGCCAGCAGTCCTGAGGCCAATGAGCAGTTCTTC. This encodes CASSPEANEQFF.